A selection of T cell receptor beta chains follows, all from one sample in a study of shared clonotypes between healthy human individuals. Sequencing used immunoSEQ multiplex PCR; TCRdb keeps in-frame clones, though not all of them. The sample has 630,000 or so clones; roughly 98% are singletons. The sequenced sample consisted of naive CD8+ T cells sorted from blood. The receptors were gathered from a man aged 30 to 45 in good health. Each CDR3 is given with its conserved first and last residue.

j_call | v_call | cdr3_aa
TRBJ2-1 | TRBV29-1 | CSVGFGPLAEQFF
TRBJ2-7 | TRBV2 | CASIGGRVGSYEQYF
TRBJ2-5 | TRBV5-4 | CASSLASGMETQYF
TRBJ1-1 | TRBV5-4 | CASSSDRANTEAFF
TRBJ1-1 | TRBV6-1 | CASSLGGMNTEAFF
TRBJ2-5 | TRBV28 | CASSRKERTTPYQETQYF
TRBJ2-3 | TRBV5-1 | CASSLTDRGPDTQYF
TRBJ2-3 | TRBV15 | CATRFSGGTDTQYF
TRBJ2-2 | TRBV9 | CASSVDELYNTGELFF
TRBJ2-7 | TRBV2 | CASSESGEQYF
TRBJ2-7 | TRBV7-9 | CASSSALLTSGSSYEQYF
TRBJ2-7 | TRBV28 | CASWERQGAPYPYEQYF
TRBJ2-3 | TRBV7-8 | CASSSLGGTSGSSDTQYF
TRBJ2-5 | TRBV13 | CASSPPGQRQETQYF
TRBJ2-1 | TRBV29-1 | CSGLKGGENLWNEQFF
TRBJ2-7 | TRBV5-1 | CASSLLGGDNYEQYF
TRBJ2-1 | TRBV7-9 | CASSRWARKTYNEQFF
TRBJ2-5 | TRBV29-1 | CSVMPTDRGGEETQYF
TRBJ1-2 | TRBV19 | CASSIGRDHTF
TRBJ2-1 | TRBV6-5 | CASGPQGYNEQFF
TRBJ2-7 | TRBV2 | CAIRTRQNEQYF